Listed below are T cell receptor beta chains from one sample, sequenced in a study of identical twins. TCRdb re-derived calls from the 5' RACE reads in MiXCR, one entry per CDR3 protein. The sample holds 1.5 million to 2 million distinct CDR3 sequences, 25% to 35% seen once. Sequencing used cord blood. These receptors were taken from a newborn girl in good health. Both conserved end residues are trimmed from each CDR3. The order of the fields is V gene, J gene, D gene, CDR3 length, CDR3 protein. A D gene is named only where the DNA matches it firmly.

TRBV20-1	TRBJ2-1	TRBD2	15	SARFGLAGGPVPRQF
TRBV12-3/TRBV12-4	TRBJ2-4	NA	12	ASSLRRVKNIQY
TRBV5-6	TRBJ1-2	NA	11	ASSLKRARGYT
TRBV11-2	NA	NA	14	ASSLELLPPYNEQY
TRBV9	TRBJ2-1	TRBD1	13	ASSGGQKLYNEQF
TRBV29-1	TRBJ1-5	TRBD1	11	SIATGGNQPQH
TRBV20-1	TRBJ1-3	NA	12	SAARGLSGNTIY
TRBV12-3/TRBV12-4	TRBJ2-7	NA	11	ASGLGGAYEQY
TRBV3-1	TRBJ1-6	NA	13	ASSQMTVRNSPLH
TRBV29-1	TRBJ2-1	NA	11	SVFRQGEGEQV
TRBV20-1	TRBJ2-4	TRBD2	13	SARALLAVITEQY
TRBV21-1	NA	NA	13	ASSKARRQRSEQY
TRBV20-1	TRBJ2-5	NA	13	SARRSGHLQETQY
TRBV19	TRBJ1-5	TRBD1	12	ASRLGGFNQPQH
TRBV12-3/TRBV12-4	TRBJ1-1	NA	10	ASSPDYTEAF
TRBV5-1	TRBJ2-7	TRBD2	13	ASSLASGSRYEQY
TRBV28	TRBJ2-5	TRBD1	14	ASSLFYWTGGETQY
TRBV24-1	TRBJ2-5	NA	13	ATSDSSEVSETQY
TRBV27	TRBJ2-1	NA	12	ATLPGTRGHEQF
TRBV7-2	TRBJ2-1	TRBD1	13	ASSSNRDSYNEQF
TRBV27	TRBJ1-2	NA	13	ASGYKTVVLRGYT
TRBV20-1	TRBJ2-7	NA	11	SAINRFSYEQY
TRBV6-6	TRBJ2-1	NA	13	ASSYPVLGEETQF
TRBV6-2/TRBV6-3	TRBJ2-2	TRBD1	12	ASSRQGAHGELI
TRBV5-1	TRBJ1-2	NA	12	ASSSGLAGNGYT
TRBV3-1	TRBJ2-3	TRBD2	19	ASSQVSLMGDYGTNSDTQY
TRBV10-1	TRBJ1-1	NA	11	ASARAVNTEAF
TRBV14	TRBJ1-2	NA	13	ASSQWEGSNYGYT
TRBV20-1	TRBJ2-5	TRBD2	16	SARAAFAILPGGETQY
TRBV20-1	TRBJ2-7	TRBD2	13	SARDPSGGSYEQY
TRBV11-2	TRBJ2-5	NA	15	ASSFHVLARIQEIQY
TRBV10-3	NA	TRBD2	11	AIMAGVQETQF
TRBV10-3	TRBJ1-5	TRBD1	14	AISDAPGQGLGPQH
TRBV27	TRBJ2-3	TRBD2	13	ASSLWTSGADTQY
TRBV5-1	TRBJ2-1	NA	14	ASSPYDLSQYNEQF
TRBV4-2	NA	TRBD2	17	ASSQASAGGIKISYEQY
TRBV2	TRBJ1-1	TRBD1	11	ASRDRGLAEAF
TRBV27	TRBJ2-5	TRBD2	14	ASSPRGSGSFETQY
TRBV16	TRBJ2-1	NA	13	ASSPPNRVYNEQF
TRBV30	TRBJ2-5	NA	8	AWRIETQY
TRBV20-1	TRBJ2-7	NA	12	SAVTGGAGREQY
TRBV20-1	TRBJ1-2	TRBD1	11	SARPGTGQGYT
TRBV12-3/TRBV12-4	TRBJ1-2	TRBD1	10	ASSGRGVGYT
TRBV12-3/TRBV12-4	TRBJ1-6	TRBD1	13	ASSGDRGVISPLH
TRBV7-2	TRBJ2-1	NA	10	ASSSRDNEQF
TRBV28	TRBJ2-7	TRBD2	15	ASSFPSGRFSSYEQY